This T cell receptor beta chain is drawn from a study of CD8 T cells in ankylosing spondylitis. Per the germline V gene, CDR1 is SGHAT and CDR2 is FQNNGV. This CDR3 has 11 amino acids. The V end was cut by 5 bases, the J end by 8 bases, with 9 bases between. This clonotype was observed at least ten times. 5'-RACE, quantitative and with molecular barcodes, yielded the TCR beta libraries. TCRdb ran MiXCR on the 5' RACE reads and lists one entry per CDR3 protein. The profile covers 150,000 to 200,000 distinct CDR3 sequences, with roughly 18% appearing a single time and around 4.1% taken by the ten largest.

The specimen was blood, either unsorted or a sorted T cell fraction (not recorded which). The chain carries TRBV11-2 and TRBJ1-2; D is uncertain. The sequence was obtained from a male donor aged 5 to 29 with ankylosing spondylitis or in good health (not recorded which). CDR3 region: CASSPAVGYTF. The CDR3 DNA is TGTGCCAGCAGCCCTGCTGTCGGCTACACCTTC.